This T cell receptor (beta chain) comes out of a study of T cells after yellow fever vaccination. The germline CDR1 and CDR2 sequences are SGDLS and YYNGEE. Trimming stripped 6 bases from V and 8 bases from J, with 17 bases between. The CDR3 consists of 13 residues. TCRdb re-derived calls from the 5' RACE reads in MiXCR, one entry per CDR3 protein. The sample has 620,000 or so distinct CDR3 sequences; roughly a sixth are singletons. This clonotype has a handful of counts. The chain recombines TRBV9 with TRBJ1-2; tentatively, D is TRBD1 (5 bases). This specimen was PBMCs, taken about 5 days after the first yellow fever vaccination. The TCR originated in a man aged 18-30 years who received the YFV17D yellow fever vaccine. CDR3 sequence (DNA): TGTGCCAGCAATGATGGGGGTCCGCAAGGCTACACCTTC. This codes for CASNDGGPQGYTF.